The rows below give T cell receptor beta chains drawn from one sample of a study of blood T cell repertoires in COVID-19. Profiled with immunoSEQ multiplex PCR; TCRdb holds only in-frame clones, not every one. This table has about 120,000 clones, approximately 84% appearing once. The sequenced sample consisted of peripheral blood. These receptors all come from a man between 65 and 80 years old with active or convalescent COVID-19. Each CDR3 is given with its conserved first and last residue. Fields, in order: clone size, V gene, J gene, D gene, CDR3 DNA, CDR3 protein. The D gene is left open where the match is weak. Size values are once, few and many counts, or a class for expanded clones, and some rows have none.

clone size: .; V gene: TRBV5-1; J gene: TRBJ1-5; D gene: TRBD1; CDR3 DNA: TGCGCCAGCAGCTTGACAGGGGTTAGCAATCAGCCCCAGCATTTT; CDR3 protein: CASSLTGVSNQPQHF
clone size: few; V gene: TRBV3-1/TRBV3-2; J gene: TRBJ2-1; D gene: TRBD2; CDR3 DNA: TGTGCCAGCAGCCTTCTCTTAGCGGGGGGGCAGACCAATGAGCAGTTCTTC; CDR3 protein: CASSLLLAGGQTNEQFF
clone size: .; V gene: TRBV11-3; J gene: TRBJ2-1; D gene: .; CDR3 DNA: TGTGCCAGCAGCACCCCCACTCCGTCCTTCCTATACAATGAGCAGTTCTTC; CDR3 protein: CASSTPTPSFLYNEQFF
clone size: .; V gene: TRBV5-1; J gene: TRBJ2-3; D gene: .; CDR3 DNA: TGCGCCAGCAGCAGGGACATGACAGATACGCAGTATTTT; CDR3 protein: CASSRDMTDTQYF
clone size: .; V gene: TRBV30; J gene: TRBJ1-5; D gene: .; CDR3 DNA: TGTGCCTGGGCGGCGGGGCTCGACAATCAGCCCCAGCATTTT; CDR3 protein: CAWAAGLDNQPQHF
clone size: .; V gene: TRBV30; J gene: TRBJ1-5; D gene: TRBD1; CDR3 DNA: TGTGCCTGGAGTCCGGGACAGGGTAATCAGCCCCAGCATTTT; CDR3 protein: CAWSPGQGNQPQHF
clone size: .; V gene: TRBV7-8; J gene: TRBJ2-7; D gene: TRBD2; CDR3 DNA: TGTGCCAGCAGCAACACAGCGGGGGGGCTCGAGCAGTACTTC; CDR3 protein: CASSNTAGGLEQYF
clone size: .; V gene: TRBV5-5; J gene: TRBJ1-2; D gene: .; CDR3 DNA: TGTGCCAGCAGCTTGGCCCCGACAGCCGTGGCGCGCTACACCTTC; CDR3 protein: CASSLAPTAVARYTF
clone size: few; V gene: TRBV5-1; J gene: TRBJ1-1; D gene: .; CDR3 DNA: TGCGCCAGCAGCTGGAACAGGGTCACTGAAGCTTTCTTT; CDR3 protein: CASSWNRVTEAFF
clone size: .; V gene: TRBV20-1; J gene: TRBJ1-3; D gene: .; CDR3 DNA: TGCAGTGCTAGTACAGGGATGGGAAACACCATATATTTT; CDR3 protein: CSASTGMGNTIYF
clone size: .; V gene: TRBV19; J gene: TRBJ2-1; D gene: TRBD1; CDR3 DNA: TGTGCCAGTAGTATACCCGGCCAGGGGGCGGTCAATGAGCAGTTCTTC; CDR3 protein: CASSIPGQGAVNEQFF
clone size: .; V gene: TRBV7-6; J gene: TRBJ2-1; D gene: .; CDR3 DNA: TGTGCCAGCAGCTCCCAAACCAGCAATGAGCAGTTCTTC; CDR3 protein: CASSSQTSNEQFF
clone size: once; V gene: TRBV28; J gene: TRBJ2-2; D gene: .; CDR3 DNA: TGTGCCAGCAGTTCCGTGAACACCGGGGAGCTGTTTTTT; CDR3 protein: CASSSVNTGELFF
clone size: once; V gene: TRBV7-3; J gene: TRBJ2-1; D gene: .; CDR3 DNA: TGTGCCAGCAGCTTAACGGGAGGCCCCTACAATGAGCAGTTCTTC; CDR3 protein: CASSLTGGPYNEQFF
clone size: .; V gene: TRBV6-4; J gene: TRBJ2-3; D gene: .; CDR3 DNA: TGTGCCAGCAGTGATTATCCAGGGACAGATACGCAGTATTTT; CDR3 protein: CASSDYPGTDTQYF
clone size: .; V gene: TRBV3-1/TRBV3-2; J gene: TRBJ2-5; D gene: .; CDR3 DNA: TGTGCCAGCAGCCAGCCCCTTAAGACAGGCCAAGAGACCCAGTACTTC; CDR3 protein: CASSQPLKTGQETQYF
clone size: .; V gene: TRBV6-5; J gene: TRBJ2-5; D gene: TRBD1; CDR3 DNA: TGTGCCAGCAGTTATGAGGGGGCAGGTGGGGAGACCCAGTACTTC; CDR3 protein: CASSYEGAGGETQYF
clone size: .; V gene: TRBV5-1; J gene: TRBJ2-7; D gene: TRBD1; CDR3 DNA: TGCGCCAGCAGCAGACCGGGACAGGGCTCGGACGAGCAGTACTTC; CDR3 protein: CASSRPGQGSDEQYF
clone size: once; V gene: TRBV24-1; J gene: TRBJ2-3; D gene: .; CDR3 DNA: TGTGCCACCAGTGGGAGAGGGAAGGGCACAGATACGCAGTATTTT; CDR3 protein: CATSGRGKGTDTQYF
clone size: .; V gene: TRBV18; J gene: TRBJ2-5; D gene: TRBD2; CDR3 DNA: TGTGCCAGCTCACCATTAGCGGGCGCAAGAGAGACCCAGTACTTC; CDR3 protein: CASSPLAGARETQYF
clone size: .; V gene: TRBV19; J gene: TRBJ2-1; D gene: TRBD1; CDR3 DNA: TGTGCCAGTACCCTAGGACAGGGGGCCTACAATGAGCAGTTCTTC; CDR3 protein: CASTLGQGAYNEQFF
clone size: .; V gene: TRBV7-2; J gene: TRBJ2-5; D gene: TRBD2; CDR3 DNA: TGTGCCAGCAGCCCAGATTGGGGGGGGAAAGAGACCCAGTACTTC; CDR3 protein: CASSPDWGGKETQYF
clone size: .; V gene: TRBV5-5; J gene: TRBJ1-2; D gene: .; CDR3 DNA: TGTGCCAGCAGCTTGGACCAGGCGAACTATGGCTACACCTTC; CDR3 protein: CASSLDQANYGYTF
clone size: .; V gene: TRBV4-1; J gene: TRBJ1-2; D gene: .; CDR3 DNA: TGCGCCAGCAGCCAAGATTCATCAGGGCTCGGCTACACCTTC; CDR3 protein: CASSQDSSGLGYTF
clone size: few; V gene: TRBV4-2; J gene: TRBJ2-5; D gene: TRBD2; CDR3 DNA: TGTGCCAGCAGCCAAGGCGGGGATAGCGGGGGCCAAGAGACCCAGTACTTC; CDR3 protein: CASSQGGDSGGQETQYF
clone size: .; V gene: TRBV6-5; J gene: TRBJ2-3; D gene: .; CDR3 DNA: TGTGCCAGCCGTAGCCCCACAGATACGCAGTATTTT; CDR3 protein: CASRSPTDTQYF
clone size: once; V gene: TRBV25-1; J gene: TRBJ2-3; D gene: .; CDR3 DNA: TGTGCCACCCCAAGGGGACACCTCACAGATACGCAGTATTTT; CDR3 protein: CATPRGHLTDTQYF
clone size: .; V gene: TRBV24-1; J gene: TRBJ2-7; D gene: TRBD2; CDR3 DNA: TGTGCCACCATAAAACTAGCGGGAGAGACAAGCTCCGAGCAGTACTTC; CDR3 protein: CATIKLAGETSSEQYF
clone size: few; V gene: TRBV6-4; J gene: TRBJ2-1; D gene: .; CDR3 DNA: TGTGCCAGCACCTGGACAGCCGACAATGAGCAGTTCTTC; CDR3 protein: CASTWTADNEQFF
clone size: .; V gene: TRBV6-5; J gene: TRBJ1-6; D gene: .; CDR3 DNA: TGTGCCAGCAGCAACGACGGGAATAATTCACCCCTCCACTTT; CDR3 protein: CASSNDGNNSPLHF
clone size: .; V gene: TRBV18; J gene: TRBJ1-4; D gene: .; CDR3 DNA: TGTGCCAGCTCAAGAGGGTCTAATGAAAAACTGTTTTTT; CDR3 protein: CASSRGSNEKLFF
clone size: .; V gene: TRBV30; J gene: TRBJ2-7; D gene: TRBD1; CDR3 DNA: TGTGCCTGGAGTGTGGGGACAGTGGTTAACGAGCAGTACTTC; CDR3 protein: CAWSVGTVVNEQYF
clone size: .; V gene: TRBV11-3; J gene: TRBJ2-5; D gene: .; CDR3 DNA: TGTGCCAGCAGCTTAGTACCAGTGCAAGAGACCCAGTACTTC; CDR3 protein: CASSLVPVQETQYF
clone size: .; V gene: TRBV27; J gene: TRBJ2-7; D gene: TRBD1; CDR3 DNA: TGTGCCAGCAGCAAGGGACAGGGGGCGGGGGAGCAGTACTTC; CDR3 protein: CASSKGQGAGEQYF
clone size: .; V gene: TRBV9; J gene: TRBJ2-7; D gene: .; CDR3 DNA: TGTGCCAGCAGCGTAGACGGGGGCTCCTACGAGCAGTACTTC; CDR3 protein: CASSVDGGSYEQYF
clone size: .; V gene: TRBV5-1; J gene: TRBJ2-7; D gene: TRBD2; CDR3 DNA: TGCGCCAGCAGCGACCCTAGCGGGTCCTCCTACGAGCAGTACTTC; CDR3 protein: CASSDPSGSSYEQYF